This T cell receptor (beta chain) was identified during a study of blood T cell repertoires in COVID-19. On the study more broadly: The United States, Italy and Spain supplied acute and convalescent COVID-19 samples.

The CDR3 is made up of 15 amino acids. In germline, CDR1 is MNHNS, CDR2 SASEGT. V lost 3 bases to trimming and J lost 6 bases; unmatched junction nucleotides: 4. The table came from immunoSEQ multiplex PCR; TCRdb's copy has only in-frame clones and leaves some out. The repertoire holds around 150,000 clones, approximately 87% seen once, with 2% to 3% in the top ten. The clonotype was recovered from a man between 45 and 60 years old with active COVID-19. The sequenced sample was peripheral blood. The rearrangement joins TRBV6-1 to TRBJ1-4; 10 positions agree with TRBD1. CDR3 in DNA: TGTGCCAGCAGTGAGACAGGGGGCGCGGATGAAAAACTGTTTTTT. Encoded protein: CASSETGGADEKLFF.